The present T cell receptor beta chain was sequenced within a study of T cell repertoires in cytomegalovirus infection. Study information: CMV infection plus the matching HLA type was flagged by public TCR beta signatures. Study-wide findings and caveats: HLA-C-restricted CMV clonotypes gave the most frequent clonotype in two of eight donors. Individuals carrying CMV plus the relevant HLA were identified by cumulative frequency of public TCR beta families.

TCRdb ran MiXCR on the reads and lists one entry per CDR3 protein. The repertoire holds about 600,000 distinct CDR3 sequences, with 20% to 25% as singletons. Only a few counts were recorded for this clonotype. The antigen is undetermined. This sequence was found in a human donor in good health (CMV status not recorded). Some clones in this sample may be carry-over from other donors' samples. Sequencing was done on a sample of CD8+ T cells from PBMCs.

Here the CDR3 reads CASSYSSPLTGSNEQFF. The CDR3 DNA follows: TGTGCCAGCAGTTACTCGAGCCCCTTAACAGGGTCCAATGAGCAGTTCTTC. This chain joins TRBV6-6 and TRBJ2-1; weak D call: TRBD1 (6 bases). In germline, CDR1 is MNHNY, CDR2 SVGAGI (reference sequence). Trimming took off 0 bases at V and 6 bases at J, with 18 bases between the two ends. This CDR3 is built from 17 residues.